A single sample gave rise to the 19 T cell receptor beta chains below, sequenced in a study of T-cell reconstitution after alpha-beta-depleted transplantation in children. Unique molecular identifiers tagged the TCRbeta library. One entry per CDR3 protein, called by TCRdb with MiXCR from the PCR reads. Here the sample spans about 540,000 distinct CDR3 sequences, approximately 16% being singletons. The sample consisted of PBMCs from the stem cell graft donor, taken from the stem cell graft. The receptors originated from a human donor who donated a stem cell graft to a child with acute lymphoblastic leukemia.

In DNA form, the CDR3 reads TGTGCCAGCAGCCAAGAAGGGCAGGGCACAGATACGCAGTATTTT. It translates to CASSQEGQGTDTQYF. The rearrangement links TRBV4-2 to TRBJ2-3, with D hard to call. This CDR3 region has 15 residues. V was trimmed by 0 bases and J by 1 base, leaving 8 bases between them. The V gene's germline CDR1 is LGHNA and CDR2 YNFKEQ.

The chain couples TRBV7-9 to TRBJ2-5; D tentatively reads TRBD1 or TRBD2 (5 bases each). Trimming took 4 bases from V and 7 from J, leaving 19 bases between them. Germline CDR1 reads SEHNR; CDR2 reads FQNEAQ (reference sequence). The CDR3 covers 15 residues. The CDR3 nucleotides are TGTGCCAGCAGCTCGGGACGGCTAGTCGAGGGGACCCAGTACTTC. This translates into CASSSGRLVEGTQYF.

This clonotype is a singleton in its sample. The chain couples TRBV18 to TRBJ2-7, with D tentatively TRBD1 (7 bases). V was cut by 2 bases and J by 3 bases, with 11 bases left in between. The CDR3 spans 14 residues. Germline CDR1 KGHSH, CDR2 LQKENI. DNA for the CDR3: TGTGCCAGCTCACCAGTCAGGGGGGACTACGAGCAGTACTTC. It codes for CASSPVRGDYEQYF.

This clonotype was observed a few times. The chain links TRBV10-3 to TRBJ2-3; D might be TRBD1 (5 bases). Germline CDR1 reads ENHRY; CDR2 reads SYGVKD. The CDR3 runs 13 residues. Trimming pared 8 bases from V and 3 bases from J, leaving 12 bases between. The CDR3 nucleotides read TGTGCCATCTCTCGCCAGGGAACAGATACGCAGTATTTT. Protein: CAISRQGTDTQYF.

The DNA of the CDR3 is TGTGCCAGCAGCTGGTCCCCGGCCTACGAGCAGTACTTC. This sequence encodes CASSWSPAYEQYF. The chain recombines TRBV6-6 with TRBJ2-7; no clear D gene. The length of the CDR3 is 13 residues. With 6 bases removed from V and 2 bases from J, the gap between germline ends came to 11 bases. Germline V gene data show CDR1 as MNHNY and CDR2 as SVGAGI (reference sequence).

This clonotype was seen a handful of times. The chain couples TRBV4-1 to TRBJ1-5, with D unclear. The germline CDR1 and CDR2 sequences are MGHRA and YSYEKL. The V gene lost 3 bases and the J gene lost 2 bases, with 11 bases spanning the gap. The CDR3 has 15 amino acids. The CDR3 sequence: CASSHPQMGNQPQHF. In DNA, the CDR3 is TGCGCCAGCAGCCATCCCCAGATGGGCAATCAGCCCCAGCATTTT.

This clonotype was counted a few times. The CDR3: CSAVAALRPDTQYF. The DNA for the CDR3 is TGCAGTGCCGTAGCGGCCCTTAGGCCAGATACGCAGTATTTT. The chain carries TRBV20-1 and TRBJ2-3; maybe TRBD2 (6 bases). Trimming shortened V by 6 bases and J by 4 bases, and 17 bases separated the two germline ends. Germline loops: CDR1 DFQATT, CDR2 SNEGSKA (reference sequence). This CDR3 region has 14 residues.

This rearrangement joins TRBV5-1 to TRBJ2-3, with D possibly being TRBD2 (6 bases). CDR3 size: 16 residues. Per germline, CDR1 SGHRS and CDR2 YFSETQ. Trimming removed 3 bases from V and 6 bases from J, with 20 bases in between. CDR3 DNA sequence: TGCGCCAGCAGCTCCCAGAAGACTAGGGTTTTGGATACGCAGTATTTT. This codes for CASSSQKTRVLDTQYF.

V and J are TRBV20-1 and TRBJ2-1; 11 bases are shared with TRBD2. Germline V gene sequence: CDR1 DFQATT, CDR2 SNEGSKA (reference sequence). The CDR3 is 17 residues long. V lost 1 base and J lost 7; bases outside the gene matches: 12. CDR3 sequence: CSARVMVAGGPGNEQFF. CDR3 nucleotide sequence: TGCAGTGCTAGAGTTATGGTAGCGGGAGGGCCGGGAAATGAGCAGTTCTTC.

V gene TRBV15 combines with J gene TRBJ1-6, with D hard to call. The length of the CDR3 is 13 residues. V lost 0 bases and J 7 bases, leaving 4 bases between the germline ends. The germline gives CDR1 LNHNV, CDR2 YYDKDF (reference sequence). The CDR3 nucleotides read TGTGCCACCAGCAGAGACAGGAATTCACCCCTCCACTTT. Protein: CATSRDRNSPLHF.

This clonotype was observed a few times. The chain couples TRBV12-3 or TRBV12-4 to TRBJ2-1; D gene ambiguous. CDR3 length: 11 residues. V was trimmed by 4 bases and J by 6 bases, leaving 4 bases between them. The CDR3 DNA is TGTGCCAGCAGTTACCCCAATGAGCAGTTCTTC. Translation gives CASSYPNEQFF.

Comments on this clonotype: A much larger clone sits a single nucleotide away, making a read error possible. This chain links TRBV12-3 or TRBV12-4 with TRBJ2-6; D remains ambiguous. CDR3 length: 17 amino acids. CDR3 DNA sequence: TGTGCCAGCAGTTCAGAGGTGTCCTCCTCTGGGTCCAACGTCCTGACTTTC. Amino acid sequence: CASSSEVSSSGSNVLTF.

There are a few counts of this clonotype. CDR3 loop: CASSAQQGLEQYF. For the CDR3, the DNA is TGTGCCAGCAGTGCCCAACAGGGTTTGGAGCAGTACTTC. The V call is TRBV27, the J call TRBJ2-7; possibly TRBD1 for D (6 bases). Between the trimmed V and J ends, which lost 5 bases and 7 bases, there was a span of 15 bases. CDR1 and CDR2 from the germline V gene are MNHEY and SMNVEV (reference sequence). CDR3 length: 13 residues.

V usage is TRBV5-1 and J usage is TRBJ2-1; D gene ambiguous. CDR3 length: 13 amino acids. Germline lookup yields CDR1 SGHRS and CDR2 YFSETQ. V was shortened by 0 bases and J by 5 bases, with 6 bases between the two germline ends. Here the CDR3 DNA reads TGCGCCAGCAGCTTGGAACTTAACAATGAGCAGTTCTTC. It specifies CASSLELNNEQFF.

The chain combines TRBV6-6 with TRBJ2-3; D gene unclear. Trimming cost V 6 bases and J 5 bases, with 12 bases left between them. Per germline, CDR1 MNHNY and CDR2 SVGAGI (reference sequence). This CDR3 is built from 13 residues. The DNA for the CDR3 is TGTGCCAGCAGCCTCGGTGGGAAAGATACGCAGTATTTT. Translation: CASSLGGKDTQYF.

There are a few counts of this clonotype. This chain connects TRBV12-3 or TRBV12-4 to TRBJ2-7; D not certain. V was pared by 6 bases and J by 3 bases, with 9 bases between. The CDR3 loop spans 12 amino acids. The CDR3: CASRDFNYEQYF. CDR3 nucleotide sequence: TGTGCCAGCAGGGATTTTAACTACGAGCAGTACTTC.

The genes are TRBV6-2 or TRBV6-3 and TRBJ2-7; TRBD2 matches 11 bases. V lost 5 bases, J lost 7 bases, and 7 bases stayed unmatched. The CDR3 has 14 amino acids. CDR1 MNHEY and CDR2 SVGEGT come from the germline V gene. The DNA of the CDR3 is TGTGCCAGCAGTATGGGGACTAGCGGTGTTGAGCAGTACTTC. Protein: CASSMGTSGVEQYF.

This clonotype has just a few counts. This rearrangement joins TRBV20-1 to TRBJ2-7; the match to TRBD1 covers 12 bases. Germline V gene data show CDR1 as DFQATT and CDR2 as SNEGSKA (reference sequence). The CDR3 has 15 amino acids. With 6 bases clipped from V and 5 bases from J, the junction kept 11 bases outside the gene matches. The CDR3 is CSAPDTGQGANEQYF. The CDR3 region has the DNA TGCAGTGCGCCAGATACGGGACAGGGGGCAAACGAGCAGTACTTC.

This clonotype was seen ten or more times. This chain uses TRBV7-9 with TRBJ2-3; tentative D call: TRBD2 (6 bases). The V gene lost 0 bases and the J gene lost 0 bases, with 13 bases spanning the gap. CDR3 length: 17 residues. Germline V gene sequence: CDR1 SEHNR, CDR2 FQNEAQ (reference sequence). The CDR3 reads CASSLALSEGSTDTQYF. In DNA, the CDR3 is TGTGCCAGCAGCTTAGCCCTCTCGGAGGGCAGCACAGATACGCAGTATTTT.